The 15 T cell receptor beta chains listed next were all sequenced from one sample in a study of T cells in Graves' hyperthyroidism and ophthalmopathy. There were TCR beta CDR3 regions amplified from RNA transcripts. During a first-round RT-PCR of the TCR CDR3, the HTBI primer set was used. TCRdb itself ran the multiplex PCR reads through MiXCR, one entry per CDR3 protein. Of under 350,000 distinct CDR3 sequences detected, about 15% appear once; the ten largest clones hold over 50%. Specimen: blood. All receptors derive from a woman in her fifties or sixties with Graves' ophthalmopathy.

The V call is TRBV4-2, the J call TRBJ2-7; possible D gene TRBD1, 6 bases. Trimming took 1 base from V and 3 from J, leaving 13 bases between them. Germline CDR1 LGHNA, CDR2 YNFKEQ. This CDR3 region has 15 residues. The CDR3 DNA sequence: TGTGCCAGCAGCCAAGTTTTAAAGGGGGACTACGAGCAGTACTTC. This encodes CASSQVLKGDYEQYF.

This clonotype was seen ten or more times. The J gene is TRBJ1-2, the V gene TRBV27; 9 bases are shared with TRBD1. J lost 9 bases, V lost 6 bases, and 8 bases had no gene match. The CDR3 sequence is 13 residues long. The germline gives CDR1 MNHEY, CDR2 SMNVEV (reference sequence). The CDR3 region is CASSQRQGVRYTF. For the CDR3, the DNA is TGTGCCAGCAGCCAGAGACAGGGGGTTCGCTACACCTTC.

In its sample, this clonotype was seen many times. V gene TRBV2 combines with J gene TRBJ1-6; D gene uncertain. CDR1 SNHLY and CDR2 FYNNEI come from the germline V gene. Trimming pared 7 bases from V and 5 bases from J, leaving 15 bases between. CDR3 length: 15 residues. CDR3 amino acids: CASTLDGVNNSPLHF. Here the CDR3 DNA reads TGTGCCAGCACCTTGGACGGAGTCAATAATTCACCCCTCCACTTT.

This clonotype was recorded a few times. The chain links TRBV20-1 to TRBJ2-1, with 11 nucleotides matching TRBD2. The CDR3 consists of 17 residues. Looked up from germline, CDR1 is DFQATT and CDR2 is SNEGSKA (reference sequence). Trimming cost V 6 bases and J 0 bases; bases outside gene matches: 10. Here the CDR3 reads CSAPGGTSGSSYNEQFF. Here the CDR3 DNA reads TGCAGTGCCCCAGGGGGGACTAGCGGAAGCTCCTACAATGAGCAGTTCTTC.

The chain is built from TRBV3-1 and TRBJ2-1; D is ambiguous. Trimming left V 9 bases short and J 9 bases short, with 12 bases between. Germline V gene sequence: CDR1 LGHDT, CDR2 YNNKEL (reference sequence). This CDR3 region has 11 residues. The CDR3 nucleotides read TGTGCCAGTGGGCAGCCAGGTGAGCAGTTCTTC. Its translation is CASGQPGEQFF.

The rearrangement links TRBV7-6 to TRBJ2-1, with unresolved D. Germline V gives CDR1 SGHVS, CDR2 FNYEAQ. This CDR3 spans 13 amino acids. Trimming shortened V by 5 bases and J by 3 bases, and 8 bases separated the two germline ends. The DNA for the CDR3 is TGTGCCAGCAGCCGTCCGGGCTACAATGAGCAGTTCTTC. Residues: CASSRPGYNEQFF.

This clonotype was found once. Mismatch with germline at one junction end may stem from a read error. V usage is TRBV10-1 and J usage is TRBJ2-3, with TRBD2 as a possible D gene (6 bases). The germline gives CDR1 WNHNN, CDR2 SYGVQD (reference sequence). This CDR3 is 13 amino acids long. The CDR3 here is CASGGTSTYTQYF. In DNA form, the CDR3 reads TGCGCCAGCGGAGGCACTAGCACATATACGCAGTATTTT.

Turning to this clonotype: It may be a read error: a sequence one base away is much more abundant. The chain uses TRBV20-1 and TRBJ2-7, with D possibly being TRBD1 (6 bases). V dropped 1 base and J dropped 4 bases, with 14 bases sitting between them. The CDR3 totals 14 residues. In germline, CDR1 is DFQATT, CDR2 SNEGSKA (reference sequence). The CDR3 loop reads CSARGLRGTYEQYF. The CDR3 DNA follows: TGCAGTGCTAGAGGTCTTAGGGGGACATACGAGCAGTACTTC.

This clonotype was detected many times. Its ends do not fully match the called genes, so a read error is possible. CDR3 bases: TGCGCCAGCAGCGAGGGACAGGGTGGCGGCTACACCTTC. Translating it yields CASSEGQGGGYTF. The chain has TRBV2 and TRBJ1-2; 9 bases match TRBD1. This CDR3 contains 13 residues. Per germline, CDR1 SNHLY and CDR2 FYNNEI.

This sequence joins TRBV20-1 and TRBJ2-7; D possibly corresponds to TRBD1 (6 bases). This CDR3 is built from 15 residues. The germline CDR1 and CDR2 sequences are DFQATT and SNEGSKA (reference sequence). V was shortened by 3 bases and J by 2 bases, with 17 bases between the two germline ends. For the CDR3, the DNA is TGCAGTGCTAGTGGGGCGCAGGGGAGCCCCTACGAGCAGTACTTC. This sequence encodes CSASGAQGSPYEQYF.

This clonotype has ten or more counts. This chain connects TRBV28 to TRBJ2-2; D perhaps matches TRBD1 (5 bases). Germline V gives CDR1 MDHEN, CDR2 SYDVKM. The CDR3 is made up of 13 amino acids. The V and J ends lost 10 bases and 3 bases respectively, with 12 bases between them. The CDR3 DNA reads TGTGCCACCCAGGACATCGACACCGGGGAGCTGTTTTTT. Translation gives CATQDIDTGELFF.

V and J are TRBV7-9 and TRBJ2-7, with TRBD2 matching over 11 bases. Germline V gives CDR1 SEHNR, CDR2 FQNEAQ (reference sequence). The CDR3 covers 16 residues. V shed 0 bases, J shed 3 bases, and the junction held 4 bases outside the gene matches. The CDR3 here is CASSLAQGLADYEQYF. CDR3 DNA: TGTGCCAGCAGCTTAGCGCAGGGACTAGCGGACTACGAGCAGTACTTC.

This clonotype was recorded many times. This sequence joins TRBV28 and TRBJ1-2, with no clear D. Germline CDR1 MDHEN, CDR2 SYDVKM. V lost 3 bases, J lost 8 bases, and 10 bases lay in between. The CDR3 consists of 12 residues. The chain's CDR3 is CASSFPRRGYTF. The CDR3, as DNA: TGTGCCAGCAGTTTCCCCAGGCGGGGCTACACCTTC.

V is TRBV19 and J is TRBJ2-7, with D maybe TRBD1 (6 bases). The CDR3 contains 15 residues. V lost 4 bases and J lost 3, with 16 bases in between. CDR1 is LNHDA, CDR2 SQIVND, per germline (reference sequence). DNA for the CDR3: TGTGCCAGTAGTACCCGACAGGAGCGGTTCTACGAGCAGTACTTC. It codes for CASSTRQERFYEQYF.

This clonotype was seen only a few times. V usage is TRBV7-6 and J usage is TRBJ2-5; weak D call: TRBD1 (6 bases). Germline CDR1 reads SGHVS; CDR2 reads FNYEAQ. V lost 0 bases to trimming and J lost 5 bases, with 13 bases between them. This CDR3 contains 15 residues. CDR3 DNA: TGTGCCAGCAGCTTAGCGAAGGGGGTTTGGGAGACCCAGTACTTC. As protein: CASSLAKGVWETQYF.